These 32 T cell receptor beta chains originate from one sample sequenced in a study of CD8 T cells in ankylosing spondylitis. These receptors are not linked to any known antigen. A single record per CDR3 protein comes from TCRdb applying MiXCR to the 5' RACE reads. The data show approximately 440,000 distinct CDR3 sequences, 17% seen once. Overall study results and limits: Ankylosing spondylitis blood appeared to be characterized by a TCR beta motif of about 8 highly homologous variants.

Material: blood, either unsorted or a sorted T cell fraction (not recorded which). The receptors shown here come from a male donor with ankylosing spondylitis.

This chain uses TRBV6-4 with TRBJ1-1, with TRBD1 matching over 12 bases. V gave up 4 bases and J gave up 0 bases; unmatched junction bases: 12. Germline V CDR1 and CDR2: MRHNA, SNTAGT. The CDR3 runs 19 residues. The CDR3 DNA is TGTGCCAGCAGTGCCTCATACCGGGACAGGGGGCTGATGAACACTGAAGCTTTCTTT. This encodes CASSASYRDRGLMNTEAFF.

This clonotype was observed a handful of times. The gene calls are TRBV20-1 and TRBJ2-4; 7 nucleotides match TRBD2. This CDR3 region has 16 residues. Germline loops: CDR1 DFQATT, CDR2 SNEGSKA (reference sequence). V was pared by 6 bases and J by 3 bases, with 14 bases of the junction left unmatched. The CDR3 bases are TGCAGTGCACTTGACCCGGGGGGTTCAGGCAAAAACATTCAGTACTTC. The encoded protein is CSALDPGGSGKNIQYF.

This clonotype was observed a few times. This chain links TRBV5-4 with TRBJ1-1; D remains ambiguous. Germline V gene data show CDR1 as SGHNT and CDR2 as YYREEE (reference sequence). The CDR3 contains 15 residues. Trimming removed 0 bases at V and 4 bases at J, with 13 bases between. As DNA, the CDR3 is TGTGCCAGCAGCTTGGTGGATCGGATGGGCACTGAAGCTTTCTTT. Translated, it gives CASSLVDRMGTEAFF. The complete variable domain, with remaining parts taken from reference TRBV5-4 and TRBJ1-1, reads ETGVTQSPTHLIKTRGQQVTLRCSSQSGHNTVSWYQQALGQGPQFIFQYYREEENGRGNFPPRFSGLQFPNYSSELNVNALELDDSALYLCASSLVDRMGTEAFFGQGTRLTVV.

The chain joins TRBV11-1 to TRBJ2-2; D is unresolved. The CDR3 totals 18 residues. With 1 base removed from V and 1 base from J, the gap between germline ends came to 16 bases. Per the germline V gene, CDR1 is SGHAT and CDR2 is FQDESV (reference sequence). The CDR3 DNA sequence: TGTGCCAGCAGCTTAGGAGTAAAAGCACTTGAGAACACCGGGGAGCTGTTTTTT. This gives the protein CASSLGVKALENTGELFF.

The chain carries TRBV11-3 and TRBJ2-1, with D perhaps matching TRBD1 (6 bases). V was pared by 3 bases and J by 3 bases, with 12 bases between. In germline, CDR1 is SGHNT, CDR2 YENEEA. CDR3 length equals 15 residues. DNA for the CDR3: TGTGCCAGCAGCTTTAGGAACAGGGACTACAATGAGCAGTTCTTC. Translation gives CASSFRNRDYNEQFF.

This sequence joins TRBV5-5 and TRBJ2-1; D gene ambiguous. The V end lost 1 base, the J end lost 3 bases, and 14 bases lay between the germline ends. This CDR3 has 16 residues. CDR1 and CDR2 (germline): SGHKS, YYEKEE (reference sequence). The CDR3 sequence: CASSLLSGPSYNEQFF. CDR3 coding DNA: TGTGCCAGCAGCTTGTTGTCCGGTCCCAGCTACAATGAGCAGTTCTTC.

V usage is TRBV1 and J usage is TRBJ1-1; the table's D call, TRBD1, was not checked against the DNA. TRBV1 is listed as a pseudogene. CDR3 length equals 14 residues. The DNA of the CDR3 is TGCACCAGCAGTCTCGACAGGGTCAGCACTGAAGCTTTCTTT. Protein: CTSSLDRVSTEAFF.

The V gene is TRBV10-3, the J gene TRBJ2-1; 11 bases map to TRBD1. Germline V gives CDR1 ENHRY, CDR2 SYGVKD. The CDR3 spans 14 residues. The V gene end was trimmed by 10 bases and the J gene end by 8 bases; junction bases not matched to a gene: 10. Here the CDR3 reads CATRGTGGKDEQFF. In nucleotides, the CDR3 is TGTGCCACCCGTGGGACAGGGGGTAAGGATGAGCAGTTCTTC.

This clonotype came up a few times. V and J are TRBV7-9 and TRBJ1-1; unclear D gene. With 6 bases removed from V and 5 bases from J, the gap between germline ends came to 7 bases. The CDR3 extends over 11 amino acids. The germline V gene has CDR1 SEHNR and CDR2 FQNEAQ (reference sequence). CDR3 loop: CASRSVTEAFF. CDR3 nucleotide sequence: TGTGCCAGCAGGTCGGTGACTGAAGCTTTCTTT.

V usage is TRBV12-3 or TRBV12-4 and J usage is TRBJ2-5; 9 nucleotides agree with TRBD1. This CDR3 has 14 residues. Losses at the gene ends were 6 bases for V and 4 bases for J; bases not matched to a gene: 6. CDR3 DNA sequence: TGTGCCAGCAGACCAAAACAGGGGGCAGAGACCCAGTACTTC. It encodes CASRPKQGAETQYF.

The chain links TRBV28 to TRBJ2-5; D remains ambiguous. CDR3 length: 14 residues. Germline CDR1 reads MDHEN; CDR2 reads SYDVKM. The V and J ends lost 5 bases and 2 bases respectively, with 12 bases between them. The CDR3: CASSRQDGQETQYF. The CDR3 DNA reads TGTGCCAGCAGTCGACAAGACGGACAAGAGACCCAGTACTTC. Full variable domain (rest looked up from reference TRBV28 and TRBJ2-5): DVKVTQSSRYLVKRTGEKVFLECVQDMDHENMFWYRQDPGLGLRLIYFSYDVKMKEKGDIPEGYSVSREKKERFSLILESASTNQTSMYLCASSRQDGQETQYFGPGTRLLVL.

The V gene is TRBV6-1, the J gene TRBJ1-4; D remains unclear. Germline V lookup: CDR1 MNHNS, CDR2 SASEGT. The CDR3 is made up of 16 amino acids. V gave up 6 bases and J gave up 0 bases, with 14 bases separating them. CDR3 sequence (DNA): TGTGCCAGCAGCCCCGGCGGACCGGCAACTAATGAAAAACTGTTTTTT. Amino acids: CASSPGGPATNEKLFF.

The chain combines TRBV29-1 with TRBJ2-4; 8 positions agree with TRBD1. The CDR3 consists of 12 residues. Germline V lookup: CDR1 SQVTM, CDR2 ANQGSEA. The junction had 1 base not matched to a gene; V was cut back by 2 bases and J by 7 bases. The CDR3 nucleotides are TGCAGCGTTGAACAGGGGGCCAACATTCAGTACTTC. This sequence encodes CSVEQGANIQYF.

This clonotype has just one count. The chain carries TRBV3-1 and TRBJ1-2; no firm D call. The CDR3 length is 16 residues. V lost 0 bases, J lost 0 bases, and 11 bases lay in between. The germline V gene has CDR1 LGHDT and CDR2 YNNKEL (reference sequence). CDR3 nucleotide sequence: TGTGCCAGCAGCCAAGATAGCGCAGTAACTAACTATGGCTACACCTTC. This gives the protein CASSQDSAVTNYGYTF.

This clonotype was counted only a few times. J is TRBJ2-1 and V is TRBV15; 8 bases align to TRBD2. From germline, CDR1 is LNHNV and CDR2 YYDKDF (reference sequence). V lost 0 bases to trimming and J lost 2 bases; unmatched junction nucleotides: 9. CDR3 size: 18 residues. The CDR3 DNA is TGTGCCACCAGCAGAGATCCCTATCCGGGGGGGGCCTACAATGAGCAGTTCTTC. Residues: CATSRDPYPGGAYNEQFF.

This clonotype was detected many times. The rearrangement uses TRBV5-1 and TRBJ2-3; 8 positions match TRBD2. CDR1 is SGHRS and CDR2 is YFSETQ in the germline V gene. The CDR3 has 15 amino acids. With 4 bases clipped from V and 4 bases from J, the junction kept 8 bases outside the gene matches. Here the CDR3 DNA reads TGCGCCAGCAGCCAACGGACTAGCCCAGCAGATACGCAGTATTTT. Amino acids: CASSQRTSPADTQYF.

This clonotype was observed a few times. The chain links TRBV27 to TRBJ2-1, with a possible D match to TRBD1 (5 bases). Germline CDR1 reads MNHEY; CDR2 reads SMNVEV (reference sequence). The CDR3 runs to 16 residues. V lost 3 bases and J lost 9, with 21 bases in between. In DNA form, the CDR3 reads TGTGCCAGCAGTTTTTTGGGGCAGGGAAGTTTGGGTGAGCAGTTCTTC. Translation gives CASSFLGQGSLGEQFF.

This clonotype showed up many times. The chain links TRBV3-1 to TRBJ1-1; D is undetermined. The CDR3 covers 13 residues. CDR1 and CDR2 from the germline V gene are LGHDT and YNNKEL (reference sequence). V was cut by 0 bases and J by 10 bases, with 12 bases left in between. CDR3 region: CASSQESWEGAFF. The CDR3 coding sequence is TGTGCCAGCAGCCAAGAAAGCTGGGAAGGAGCTTTCTTT.

As concerns this clonotype: A read error is possible here, since a much larger clone lies one base away. The chain has TRBV6-1 and TRBJ2-1; D gene ambiguous. The V end lost 6 bases, the J end lost 5 bases, and 5 bases lay between the germline ends. This CDR3 has 11 residues. Per the germline V gene, CDR1 is MNHNS and CDR2 is SASEGT. CDR3 sequence reads: CASRINNEQFF. Written as DNA, the CDR3 is TGTGCCAGCAGAATAAACAATGAGCAGTTCTTC.

This chain joins TRBV20-1 and TRBJ2-2; TRBD2 matches 12 bases. Germline lookup yields CDR1 DFQATT and CDR2 SNEGSKA (reference sequence). The V gene end was trimmed by 6 bases and the J gene end by 7 bases; junction bases not matched to a gene: 9. The length of the CDR3 is 15 residues. CDR3 protein: CSASLAGGPHGELFF. CDR3 bases: TGCAGTGCCTCCCTAGCGGGAGGGCCCCACGGGGAGCTGTTTTTT.

This chain links TRBV2 with TRBJ2-1, with 11 nucleotides matching TRBD2. CDR3 length equals 16 residues. Germline trimming cut 5 bases from V and 7 bases from J; bases unmatched to any gene: 10. From germline, CDR1 is SNHLY and CDR2 FYNNEI. CDR3 DNA sequence: TGTGCCAGCAGTCCACAACTAGCGGGAGTTCAAAATGAGCAGTTCTTC. Translating gives CASSPQLAGVQNEQFF.

A few counts support this clonotype. The rearrangement links TRBV12-3 or TRBV12-4 to TRBJ2-5, with TRBD2 matching over 11 bases. This CDR3 has 16 amino acids. Germline trimming cut 3 bases from V and 2 bases from J; bases unmatched to any gene: 5. CDR3 sequence (DNA): TGTGCCAGCAGTTTCGGACTAGCGGGTGGGCAAGAGACCCAGTACTTC. This encodes CASSFGLAGGQETQYF.

This clonotype has more than one count but fewer than ten. The J gene is TRBJ2-1, the V gene TRBV12-3 or TRBV12-4; 9 bases are shared with TRBD1. CDR3 length: 15 residues. V was clipped by 2 bases and J by 6 bases; unmatched bases: 5. The CDR3 is CASSLMGQGGNEQFF. For the CDR3, the DNA is TGTGCCAGCAGTTTAATGGGACAGGGTGGCAATGAGCAGTTCTTC.

This chain joins TRBV24-1 and TRBJ2-3, with D unresolved. V dropped 4 bases and J dropped 8 bases, with 15 bases sitting between them. The CDR3 length is 14 residues. Germline V gene sequence: CDR1 KGHDR, CDR2 SFDVKD. The CDR3 spells CATSDRPPAGTQYF. DNA for the CDR3: TGTGCCACCAGTGACCGTCCTCCTGCTGGTACGCAGTATTTT.

The chain uses TRBV20-1 and TRBJ2-7; D is possibly TRBD1 (8 bases). This CDR3 is built from 14 residues. The V end lost 3 bases, the J end lost 3 bases, and 15 bases lay between the germline ends. The germline V gene has CDR1 DFQATT and CDR2 SNEGSKA (reference sequence). The CDR3 nucleotides read TGCAGTGCTAGTGGGCGGGGGACAGGCTACGAGCAGTACTTC. Encoded protein: CSASGRGTGYEQYF.

This chain links TRBV4-3 with TRBJ1-5; D perhaps matches TRBD1 (6 bases). Trimming pared 2 bases from V and 7 bases from J, leaving 9 bases between. Looked up from germline, CDR1 is LGHNA and CDR2 is YSLEER. The CDR3 has 13 residues. DNA of the CDR3: TGCGCCAGCAGCCAAAGAAGGGGGCAGCCCCAGCATTTT. Its translation is CASSQRRGQPQHF.

This clonotype has just a few counts. The genes are TRBV7-9 and TRBJ2-7; D remains unclear. Germline V gene lookup returns CDR1 SEHNR and CDR2 FQNEAQ (reference sequence). The CDR3 loop spans 13 amino acids. The V gene lost 4 bases and the J gene lost 2 bases, with 9 bases spanning the gap. In DNA, the CDR3 is TGTGCCAGCAGCTCCTCTGGGGCCTACGAGCAGTACTTC. It is translated as CASSSSGAYEQYF.

The gene calls are TRBV20-1 and TRBJ1-5; D is uncertain. CDR1 is DFQATT, CDR2 SNEGSKA, per germline (reference sequence). The V end was cut by 2 bases, the J end by 0 bases, with 11 bases between. This CDR3 region has 15 residues. This chain's CDR3 is CSARTAGNSNQPQHF. In nucleotides, the CDR3 is TGCAGTGCTAGAACAGCGGGTAATAGCAATCAGCCCCAGCATTTT.

This clonotype came up a few times. The V gene is TRBV5-8, the J gene TRBJ2-3; tentatively, D is TRBD2 (6 bases). V lost 2 bases and J 3 bases, leaving 13 bases between the germline ends. The CDR3 length is 15 residues. Germline values: CDR1 SGHTS, CDR2 YDEGEE. CDR3 in amino acids: CASSFSGVKTDTQYF. The CDR3 nucleotides read TGTGCCAGCAGCTTTTCGGGGGTAAAAACAGATACGCAGTATTTT.

There are many counts of this clonotype. The chain is built from TRBV5-1 and TRBJ1-1, with D maybe TRBD1 (6 bases). This CDR3 has 11 residues. From germline, CDR1 is SGHRS and CDR2 YFSETQ. Trimming took off 6 bases at V and 7 bases at J, with 10 bases between the two ends. Written as DNA, the CDR3 is TGCGCCAGCACCGCGGACAGTGAAGCTTTCTTT. It is translated as CASTADSEAFF.

This sequence joins TRBV3-1 and TRBJ2-7; D gene unclear. Germline loops: CDR1 LGHDT, CDR2 YNNKEL (reference sequence). Trimming took off 2 bases at V and 6 bases at J, with 14 bases between the two ends. CDR3 size: 14 residues. CDR3 nucleotides: TGTGCCAGCAGCCAACGACTTTACCCCGGCGAGCAGTACTTC. It yields the protein CASSQRLYPGEQYF.

This clonotype was seen a handful of times. This chain connects TRBV6-5 to TRBJ1-1; the match to TRBD1 covers 7 bases. Germline assignment: CDR1 MNHEY and CDR2 SVGAGI. J gave up 3 bases and V 4 bases, and 8 bases lay outside the gene matches. The CDR3 covers 15 residues. This CDR3 is CASSSPDRAHTEAFF. The CDR3 bases are TGTGCCAGCAGTTCCCCCGACAGGGCCCACACTGAAGCTTTCTTT.